One and the same sample provided the 24 T cell receptor beta chains below, sequenced in a study of cytomegalovirus exposure and HLA in healthy donors. PCR employed 60 Vbeta and 13 Jbeta primers. Clones were read by immunoSEQ multiplex PCR, and TCRdb kept only the in-frame ones, dropping some. The data contain about 36,000 clones, about 72% of them singletons. Specimen: PBMCs. The source is a man aged 30 to 39 in good health and CMV-seronegative.

This sequence joins TRBV18 and TRBJ2-5; 8 bases fit TRBD1. With 1 base clipped from V and 8 bases from J, the junction kept 6 bases outside the gene matches. This CDR3 spans 14 amino acids. The V gene's germline CDR1 is KGHSH and CDR2 LQKENI. CDR3 in DNA: TGTGCCAGCTCACCACGGGGGGACAGGTCTACCCAGTACTTC. Translation: CASSPRGDRSTQYF.

This chain uses TRBV6-5 with TRBJ2-7; weak D call: TRBD2 (6 bases). The germline V gene has CDR1 MNHEY and CDR2 SVGAGI. This CDR3 has 12 amino acids. The germline V and J ends were trimmed by 9 bases and 3 bases, with 12 bases remaining between them. Here the CDR3 DNA reads TGTGCCAGAGAAGCGGGCGGCTACGAGCAGTACTTC. Its translation is CAREAGGYEQYF.

The V and J genes are TRBV7-2 and TRBJ1-5; D gene uncertain. This CDR3 contains 14 residues. V gave up 6 bases and J gave up 4 bases, with 13 bases separating them. CDR1 SGHTA and CDR2 FQGNSA come from the germline V gene. The CDR3: CASSGRFGNQPQHF. DNA of the CDR3: TGTGCCAGCAGTGGGAGATTTGGGAATCAGCCCCAGCATTTT.

V usage is TRBV29-1 and J usage is TRBJ2-5; D is possibly TRBD1 (5 bases). Germline V lookup: CDR1 SQVTM, CDR2 ANQGSEA. This CDR3 is built from 12 residues. With 7 bases removed from V and 5 bases from J, the gap between germline ends came to 14 bases. The CDR3: CSGTQGAETQYF. DNA for the CDR3: TGCAGCGGGACCCAGGGCGCGGAGACCCAGTACTTC.

The chain links TRBV28 to TRBJ1-1; a weak D match, TRBD1 (5 bases). CDR3 length: 15 amino acids. From germline, CDR1 is MDHEN and CDR2 SYDVKM. The V end lost 4 bases, the J end lost 4 bases, and 16 bases lay between the germline ends. The CDR3 loop is CASSSIGAFGTEAFF. DNA for the CDR3: TGTGCCAGCAGTTCTATAGGGGCTTTTGGCACTGAAGCTTTCTTT. Using reference TRBV28 and TRBJ1-1 for the parts outside the CDR3, the full variable domain is DVKVTQSSRYLVKRTGEKVFLECVQDMDHENMFWYRQDPGLGLRLIYFSYDVKMKEKGDIPEGYSVSREKKERFSLILESASTNQTSMYLCASSSIGAFGTEAFFGQGTRLTVV.

CDR3: CASSRLPEAFF. CDR3 nucleotide sequence: TGTGCCAGTAGTAGACTACCTGAAGCTTTCTTT. The rearrangement links TRBV19 to TRBJ1-1; D remains unclear. With 4 bases removed from V and 6 bases from J, the gap between germline ends came to 6 bases. The CDR3 sequence is 11 residues long. CDR1 and CDR2 from the germline V gene are LNHDA and SQIVND (reference sequence).

The V and J genes are TRBV4-1 and TRBJ1-6, with D possibly matching TRBD1 (6 bases). Between the trimmed V and J ends, which lost 6 bases and 4 bases, there was a span of 13 bases. This CDR3 is built from 15 residues. CDR1 and CDR2 (germline): MGHRA, YSYEKL. The CDR3 protein is CASRHREIYNSPLHF. The CDR3 nucleotides are TGCGCCAGCAGGCACAGGGAGATATATAATTCACCCCTCCACTTT.

V and J are TRBV7-9 and TRBJ2-5, with 7 bases aligning to TRBD1. This CDR3 spans 15 amino acids. Germline V gene sequence: CDR1 SEHNR, CDR2 FQNEAQ (reference sequence). J was trimmed by 0 bases and V by 5 bases; bases with no gene match: 6. CDR3 amino acids: CASSQQDRNQETQYF. The CDR3 bases are TGTGCCAGCAGCCAACAGGACAGGAACCAAGAGACCCAGTACTTC. The whole variable domain, filled in from reference TRBV7-9 and TRBJ2-5, reads DTGVSQNPRHKITKRGQNVTFRCDPISEHNRLYWYRQTLGQGPEFLTYFQNEAQLEKSRLLSDRFSAERPKGSFSTLEIQRTEQGDSAMYLCASSQQDRNQETQYFGPGTRLLVL.

The chain recombines TRBV4-1 with TRBJ2-7; possibly TRBD2 for D (6 bases). CDR3 length: 15 amino acids. CDR1 and CDR2 from the germline V gene are MGHRA and YSYEKL. V dropped 4 bases and J dropped 2 bases, with 15 bases sitting between them. The CDR3 here is CASSLRIAETYEQYF. The DNA of the CDR3 is TGCGCCAGCAGCCTCCGGATAGCGGAGACCTACGAGCAGTACTTC.

This chain connects TRBV28 to TRBJ1-3; 7 bases fit TRBD1. Germline CDR1 and CDR2: MDHEN and SYDVKM. V shed 5 bases, J shed 3 bases, and the junction held 7 bases outside the gene matches. CDR3 size: 15 residues. CDR3 bases: TGTGCCAGCAGTGGAAGACAGGGTTTTGGAAACACCATATATTTT. Protein product: CASSGRQGFGNTIYF.

This CDR3 reads CASSLASGGDTQYF. The DNA for the CDR3 is TGCGCCAGCAGCTTGGCTAGCGGGGGAGATACGCAGTATTTT. V is TRBV5-1 and J is TRBJ2-3, with 10 bases lining up with TRBD2. With V trimmed by 0 bases and J by 5 bases, 0 bases remained unmatched. CDR1 SGHRS and CDR2 YFSETQ come from the germline V gene. The CDR3 spans 14 residues. The full variable domain, its missing parts supplied by reference TRBV5-1 and TRBJ2-3, is KAGVTQTPRYLIKTRGQQVTLSCSPISGHRSVSWYQQTPGQGLQFLFEYFSETQRNKGNFPGRFSGRQFSNSRSEMNVSTLELGDSALYLCASSLASGGDTQYFGPGTRLTVL.

The chain recombines TRBV13 with TRBJ2-7; 8 bases fit TRBD2. V lost 5 bases to trimming and J lost 4 bases; unmatched junction nucleotides: 7. The germline V gene encodes CDR1 PRHDT and CDR2 FYEKMQ (reference sequence). The length of the CDR3 is 14 residues. The CDR3: CASSRPGGNYEQYF. The CDR3 DNA reads as TGTGCCAGCAGCCGCCCGGGGGGGAATTACGAGCAGTACTTC.

This clone turned up a few times. V usage is TRBV28 and J usage is TRBJ1-1; D ambiguous. Germline CDR1 and CDR2: MDHEN and SYDVKM. CDR3 length: 15 residues. V was trimmed by 6 bases and J by 6 bases, leaving 20 bases between them. This CDR3 is CASSSLMEAHPEAFF. The DNA of the CDR3 is TGTGCCAGCAGCAGCCTCATGGAGGCCCACCCTGAAGCTTTCTTT.

The gene calls are TRBV5-1 and TRBJ2-7; no clear D. This CDR3 is 14 amino acids long. The V gene lost 0 bases and the J gene lost 1 base, with 8 bases spanning the gap. Germline lookup yields CDR1 SGHRS and CDR2 YFSETQ. In DNA, the CDR3 is TGCGCCAGCAGCTTGGATCCGGGTTCCTACGAGCAGTACTTC. The encoded protein is CASSLDPGSYEQYF.

The rearrangement joins TRBV7-8 to TRBJ2-5, with D unclear. Per the germline V gene, CDR1 is SGHVS and CDR2 is FQNEAQ. CDR3 size: 16 residues. Deletions cut 2 bases from V and 10 bases from J, with 23 bases between. The CDR3 region is CASSLRVSLDPRVQYF. The CDR3 nucleotides read TGTGCCAGCAGCTTACGGGTCAGCCTAGATCCAAGAGTCCAGTACTTC.

V is TRBV5-1 and J is TRBJ2-5; TRBD2 aligns across 7 bases. CDR3 length: 15 residues. Losses at the gene ends were 0 bases for V and 1 base for J; bases not matched to a gene: 3. Germline V gene lookup returns CDR1 SGHRS and CDR2 YFSETQ. The CDR3 DNA follows: TGCGCCAGCAGCTTGGTCGCTAGCGGCCAAGAGACCCAGTACTTC. Its protein is CASSLVASGQETQYF. Supplemented by reference TRBV5-1 and TRBJ2-5, the full variable domain reads KAGVTQTPRYLIKTRGQQVTLSCSPISGHRSVSWYQQTPGQGLQFLFEYFSETQRNKGNFPGRFSGRQFSNSRSEMNVSTLELGDSALYLCASSLVASGQETQYFGPGTRLLVL.

The V and J genes are TRBV5-4 and TRBJ1-4; 9 nucleotides agree with TRBD1. V was pared by 2 bases and J by 6 bases, with 5 bases of the junction left unmatched. Germline CDR1 is SGHNT and CDR2 is YYREEE (reference sequence). This CDR3 region has 15 residues. CDR3 region: CASSLGGQGDEKLFF. The CDR3 DNA follows: TGTGCCAGCAGCTTAGGGGGACAGGGAGATGAAAAACTGTTTTTT.

There are a few counts of this clone. The chain links TRBV2 to TRBJ1-6; 9 nucleotides line up with TRBD1. CDR1 and CDR2 from the germline V gene are SNHLY and FYNNEI. The trim removed 4 bases at V and 10 bases at J, leaving 5 bases unmatched. The length of the CDR3 is 14 residues. This CDR3 is CASSGTGVMSPLHF. The CDR3 DNA reads as TGTGCCAGCAGTGGGACAGGGGTAATGTCACCCCTCCACTTT.

This sequence joins TRBV2 and TRBJ2-7, with TRBD1 matching 8 bases. The CDR3 runs 13 residues. Germline CDR1 reads SNHLY; CDR2 reads FYNNEI. The trim removed 6 bases at V and 2 bases at J, leaving 3 bases unmatched. The CDR3 DNA follows: TGTGCCAGCAGCCAGGGACAGGCCTACGAGCAGTACTTC. Translated: CASSQGQAYEQYF.

The table lists this clone with a few counts. V gene TRBV5-1 combines with J gene TRBJ2-2; TRBD2 aligns across 8 bases. The CDR3 runs 16 residues. Germline CDR1 reads SGHRS; CDR2 reads YFSETQ. V dropped 3 bases and J dropped 6; count of bases not matched to a gene: 10. The CDR3 bases are TGCGCCAGCAGCTCCACCGCGGGAGGCCTACCCGGGGAGCTGTTTTTT. Protein product: CASSSTAGGLPGELFF.

The V gene is TRBV10-3, the J gene TRBJ1-2; no reliable D call. Germline V gene lookup returns CDR1 ENHRY and CDR2 SYGVKD. The V end lost 3 bases, the J end lost 4 bases, and 6 bases lay between the germline ends. The CDR3 is made up of 12 amino acids. CDR3 region: CAISEAVYGYTF. Written as DNA, the CDR3 is TGTGCCATCAGTGAAGCTGTCTATGGCTACACCTTC.

This chain joins TRBV27 and TRBJ2-7; 8 positions agree with TRBD1. The germline CDR1 and CDR2 sequences are MNHEY and SMNVEV (reference sequence). This CDR3 spans 13 amino acids. The ends lost 8 bases at V and 2 bases at J; junction bases unmatched: 5. The CDR3 spells CASGLDRAYEQYF. The CDR3 bases are TGTGCCAGCGGGCTGGACAGGGCCTACGAGCAGTACTTC.

The chain employs TRBV5-1 and TRBJ1-2, with D unclear. Looked up from germline, CDR1 is SGHRS and CDR2 is YFSETQ. Trimming removed 3 bases at V and 6 bases at J, with 18 bases between. This CDR3 spans 15 amino acids. The CDR3 is CASSWIRGSEDGYTF. CDR3 nucleotide sequence: TGCGCCAGCAGCTGGATACGGGGATCGGAGGATGGCTACACCTTC.

Only a few counts were recorded for this clone. The chain uses TRBV4-1 and TRBJ1-4, with 7 bases that match TRBD1. CDR1 and CDR2 from the germline V gene are MGHRA and YSYEKL. The CDR3 is 16 residues long. The V and J ends lost 1 base and 3 bases, in that order; junction bases with no gene match: 5. The chain's CDR3 is CASSQGWGTANEKLFF. CDR3 bases: TGCGCCAGCAGCCAAGGTTGGGGGACAGCTAATGAAAAACTGTTTTTT.